The 27 T cell receptor beta chains below were found in one sample sequenced in a study of tumor-infiltrating lymphocytes in localized non-small cell lung cancer. The repertoire was sequenced with immunoSEQ multiplex PCR; TCRdb's copy has only in-frame clones and lacks some. Of around 16,000 clones in the sample, roughly 79% were seen once. Sequencing input: lung tumor tissue. These receptors were collected from a human donor with non-small cell lung cancer.

The CDR3 DNA follows: TGTGCCAGCACCAGGGGGCTCGGCGAGCAGTACTTC. The encoded protein is CASTRGLGEQYF. J is TRBJ2-7 and V is TRBV28, with TRBD1 identical over 8 bases. The CDR3 totals 12 residues. In germline, CDR1 is MDHEN, CDR2 SYDVKM. J gave up 6 bases and V 7 bases, and 5 bases lay outside the gene matches.

The chain recombines TRBV7-8 with TRBJ1-1, with D tentatively TRBD1 (5 bases). Trimming removed 2 bases at V and 3 bases at J, with 10 bases between. Germline CDR1 SGHVS, CDR2 FQNEAQ. CDR3 length equals 14 residues. For the CDR3, the DNA is TGTGCCAGCAGCTTACCCGGGACGGACACTGAAGCTTTCTTT. It specifies CASSLPGTDTEAFF.

This clone was recorded only once. This chain links TRBV29-1 with TRBJ1-2; maybe TRBD1 (5 bases). The CDR3 loop spans 13 amino acids. The germline V gene has CDR1 SQVTM and CDR2 ANQGSEA. The ends were cut back, 0 bases at V and 8 bases at J, with 13 bases in the middle. The CDR3 loop is CSVEEGRLSGYTF. As DNA, the CDR3 is TGCAGCGTTGAAGAGGGACGGCTTTCGGGCTACACCTTC.

This clone was counted only a few times. This sequence joins TRBV19 and TRBJ2-3; D not resolved. The CDR3 length is 13 residues. V shed 7 bases and J shed 0 bases, with 8 bases lying between them. Germline V lookup: CDR1 LNHDA, CDR2 SQIVND (reference sequence). The CDR3 region has the DNA TGTGCCAGTATCCCGGACAGCACAGATACGCAGTATTTT. Its protein is CASIPDSTDTQYF.

The chain recombines TRBV19 with TRBJ2-3, with a possible D match to TRBD1 (5 bases). Deletions cut 4 bases from V and 3 bases from J, with 8 bases between. Germline V gene sequence: CDR1 LNHDA, CDR2 SQIVND (reference sequence). The CDR3 loop spans 13 amino acids. CDR3 protein: CASSKKGTDTQYF. CDR3 nucleotide sequence: TGTGCCAGTAGTAAAAAGGGGACAGATACGCAGTATTTT.

The V call is TRBV5-1, the J call TRBJ1-3, with 9 bases that match TRBD1. The germline gives CDR1 SGHRS, CDR2 YFSETQ. V dropped 0 bases and J dropped 2; count of bases not matched to a gene: 3. CDR3 length: 16 residues. In nucleotides, the CDR3 is TGCGCCAGCAGCTTGGCCTGGACAGGGGCTGGAAACACCATATATTTT. Its protein is CASSLAWTGAGNTIYF. The entire variable domain, with the rest obtained from reference TRBV5-1 and TRBJ1-3, is as follows: KAGVTQTPRYLIKTRGQQVTLSCSPISGHRSVSWYQQTPGQGLQFLFEYFSETQRNKGNFPGRFSGRQFSNSRSEMNVSTLELGDSALYLCASSLAWTGAGNTIYFGEGSWLTVV.

This clone came up a few times. The chain combines TRBV6-1 with TRBJ2-5, with unresolved D. Germline V CDR1 and CDR2: MNHNS, SASEGT. Trimming shortened V by 5 bases and J by 1 base, and 11 bases separated the two germline ends. The CDR3 contains 14 residues. CDR3 protein: CASSQTAVQETQYF. The CDR3 DNA reads as TGTGCCAGCAGTCAGACCGCAGTCCAAGAGACCCAGTACTTC.

The chain recombines TRBV11-1 with TRBJ1-2, with 8 bases fitting TRBD1. Looked up from germline, CDR1 is SGHAT and CDR2 is FQDESV (reference sequence). CDR3 length equals 17 residues. V shed 5 bases and J 4 bases; nucleotides not matched to a gene: 15. CDR3 nucleotides: TGTGCCAGCAGCCAACGGACAGGGAACCTGAGAGGCTATGGCTACACCTTC. This sequence encodes CASSQRTGNLRGYGYTF.

The chain recombines TRBV5-4 with TRBJ2-3; D is ambiguous. With 5 bases removed from V and 0 bases from J, the gap between germline ends came to 7 bases. The germline V gene has CDR1 SGHNT and CDR2 YYREEE (reference sequence). CDR3 length equals 13 residues. The CDR3 coding sequence is TGTGCCAGCAGGCAGGACAGCACAGATACGCAGTATTTT. Translating it yields CASRQDSTDTQYF.

The V and J genes are TRBV30 and TRBJ1-1; a weak D match, TRBD1 (6 bases). Trimming removed 5 bases at V and 6 bases at J, with 16 bases between. This CDR3 region has 13 residues. CDR1 and CDR2 from the germline V gene are GTSNPN and SVGIG (reference sequence). The CDR3 here is CAWGGRWFSEAFF. The CDR3 region has the DNA TGTGCCTGGGGGGGCAGGTGGTTTTCTGAAGCTTTCTTT.

The sample holds a few counts of this clone. The rearrangement uses TRBV7-8 and TRBJ1-1; D not certain. CDR3 length equals 15 residues. V lost 1 base, J lost 0 bases, and 9 bases lay in between. The germline gives CDR1 SGHVS, CDR2 FQNEAQ. The DNA of the CDR3 is TGTGCCAGCAGCTTAGAGGCAGGCCTGAACACTGAAGCTTTCTTT. Translated: CASSLEAGLNTEAFF.

This clone was counted between two and nine times. The chain combines TRBV19 with TRBJ2-7, with D maybe TRBD1 (6 bases). V was clipped by 4 bases and J by 2 bases, with 15 bases between them. Germline CDR1 reads LNHDA; CDR2 reads SQIVND (reference sequence). This CDR3 contains 15 residues. The CDR3, as DNA: TGTGCCAGTAGTAGACCCGGGACACCACCCTACGAGCAGTACTTC. Its protein product is CASSRPGTPPYEQYF. Combining the CDR3 with reference TRBV19 and TRBJ2-7 gives the whole variable domain DGGITQSPKYLFRKEGQNVTLSCEQNLNHDAMYWYRQDPGQGLRLIYYSQIVNDFQKGDIAEGYSVSREKKESFPLTVTSAQKNPTAFYLCASSRPGTPPYEQYFGPGTRLTVT.

This chain uses TRBV5-8 with TRBJ1-2; D ambiguous. This CDR3 has 12 amino acids. The germline V and J ends were trimmed by 4 bases and 5 bases, with 9 bases remaining between them. Germline CDR1 is SGHTS and CDR2 is YDEGEE. CDR3 loop: CASSAEQYGYTF. Here the CDR3 DNA reads TGTGCCAGCAGCGCCGAGCAGTATGGCTACACCTTC.

The rearrangement uses TRBV10-3 and TRBJ2-5; D possibly corresponds to TRBD1 (5 bases). CDR3 length: 16 amino acids. Germline V lookup: CDR1 ENHRY, CDR2 SYGVKD. Trimming left V 6 bases short and J 4 bases short, with 21 bases between. Here the CDR3 reads CAIREGALEESETQYF. In DNA, the CDR3 is TGTGCCATCAGGGAAGGGGCCCTTGAGGAGTCAGAGACCCAGTACTTC.

This clone showed up just a few times. This chain connects TRBV29-1 to TRBJ2-3, with unresolved D. The V gene's germline CDR1 is SQVTM and CDR2 ANQGSEA. The CDR3 consists of 11 residues. With 5 bases removed from V and 5 bases from J, the gap between germline ends came to 8 bases. CDR3 amino acids: CSVLSRDTQYF. CDR3 nucleotides: TGCAGCGTTTTGTCGCGAGATACGCAGTATTTT.

V and J are TRBV5-6 and TRBJ1-4, with D perhaps matching TRBD1 (5 bases). V was pared by 3 bases and J by 5 bases, with 26 bases between. The CDR3 extends over 19 amino acids. Per germline, CDR1 SGHDT and CDR2 YYEEEE. This CDR3 reads CASSSWGKALAGGNEKLFF. The CDR3 region has the DNA TGTGCCAGCAGCTCATGGGGGAAAGCATTAGCGGGAGGAAATGAAAAACTGTTTTTT.

A few counts support this clone. The same CDR3 is also encoded by other DNA sequences in this sample. V and J are TRBV4-3 and TRBJ2-1, with D possibly matching TRBD1 (6 bases). Looked up from germline, CDR1 is LGHNA and CDR2 is YSLEER. The V gene lost 1 base and the J gene lost 7 bases, with 8 bases spanning the gap. The CDR3 runs 13 residues. The CDR3 sequence is CASSQGRGNEQFF. The CDR3 nucleotides read TGCGCCAGCAGCCAAGGCAGGGGAAATGAGCAGTTCTTC.

The chain has TRBV6-5 and TRBJ1-2, with TRBD1 as a possible D gene (5 bases). The germline V and J ends were trimmed by 3 bases and 5 bases, with 13 bases remaining between them. The germline V gene encodes CDR1 MNHEY and CDR2 SVGAGI. The CDR3 has 14 amino acids. As DNA, the CDR3 is TGTGCCAGCAGTTATCGGGGGGAGGGGTATGGCTACACCTTC. Amino acid sequence: CASSYRGEGYGYTF.

CDR3 amino acids: CASSPSQGNYGYTF. CDR3 sequence (DNA): TGTGCCAGCAGCCCCTCTCAGGGAAACTATGGCTACACCTTC. V usage is TRBV7-3 and J usage is TRBJ1-2, with a possible D match to TRBD1 (5 bases). Germline V gene data show CDR1 as SGHTA and CDR2 as FQGTGA. The length of the CDR3 is 14 residues. Deletions cut 5 bases from V and 2 bases from J, with 12 bases between. The whole variable domain, filled in from reference TRBV7-3 and TRBJ1-2, reads GAGVSQTPSNKVTEKGKYVELRCDPISGHTALYWYRQSLGQGPEFLIYFQGTGAADDSGLPNDRFFAVRPEGSVSTLKIQRTERGDSAVYLCASSPSQGNYGYTFGSGTRLTVV.

The chain uses TRBV7-8 and TRBJ2-2, with D tentatively TRBD1 or TRBD2 (6 bases each). The length of the CDR3 is 14 residues. CDR1 is SGHVS, CDR2 FQNEAQ, per germline. V lost 3 bases, J lost 5 bases, and 10 bases lay in between. CDR3 nucleotide sequence: TGTGCCAGCAGCTTCGGAGGGGGAACCGGGGAGCTGTTTTTT. Translated: CASSFGGGTGELFF.

CDR3 sequence: CAWSAGGKNIQYF. The CDR3, as DNA: TGTGCCTGGAGTGCAGGGGGGAAAAACATTCAGTACTTC. The genes are TRBV30 and TRBJ2-4; tentatively, D is TRBD1 (7 bases). The CDR3 is made up of 13 amino acids. Between the trimmed V and J ends, which lost 1 base and 4 bases, there was a span of 8 bases. The germline V gene encodes CDR1 GTSNPN and CDR2 SVGIG (reference sequence).

The chain links TRBV7-9 to TRBJ1-3, with D possibly being TRBD1 (5 bases). V was pared by 2 bases and J by 3 bases, with 20 bases between. The CDR3 has 18 amino acids. Germline CDR1 reads SEHNR; CDR2 reads FQNEAQ (reference sequence). CDR3 sequence (DNA): TGTGCCAGCAGCTTATGGGCAGGGTTGAGTTCTAATGGAAACACCATATATTTT. It codes for CASSLWAGLSSNGNTIYF.

The CDR3 sequence: CASRGGGGGYGYTF. For the CDR3, the DNA is TGTGCCAGCAGAGGTGGTGGGGGCGGGTATGGCTACACCTTC. The chain employs TRBV6-1 and TRBJ1-2, with D perhaps TRBD1 (6 bases). The CDR3 is 14 amino acids. V gave up 6 bases and J gave up 5 bases, with 16 bases separating them. CDR1 and CDR2 from the germline V gene are MNHNS and SASEGT.

The chain links TRBV5-5 to TRBJ1-2, with TRBD1 as a possible D gene (6 bases). From germline, CDR1 is SGHKS and CDR2 YYEKEE (reference sequence). Trimming stripped 2 bases from V and 3 bases from J, with 14 bases between. This CDR3 is built from 15 residues. Written as DNA, the CDR3 is TGTGCCAGCAGCTTAGACGGACAGTCCCACTATGGCTACACCTTC. Residues: CASSLDGQSHYGYTF.

V and J are TRBV4-3 and TRBJ1-2; tentatively, D is TRBD1 (6 bases). Trimming removed 1 base at V and 4 bases at J, with 19 bases between. The CDR3 spans 17 residues. In germline, CDR1 is LGHNA, CDR2 YSLEER. The CDR3 nucleotides are TGCGCCAGCAGCCAAGGGGGGGCCGGTAGAGACGGCTATGGCTACACCTTC. Its protein product is CASSQGGAGRDGYGYTF.

The CDR3 sequence is CAWSLWAEKLFF. The CDR3 DNA sequence: TGTGCCTGGTCTCTTTGGGCGGAAAAACTGTTTTTT. The genes are TRBV30 and TRBJ1-4; D is unclear. Trimming removed 5 bases at V and 8 bases at J, with 12 bases between. The CDR3 covers 12 residues. Germline lookup yields CDR1 GTSNPN and CDR2 SVGIG (reference sequence).

This chain links TRBV4-3 with TRBJ1-3; D unresolved. CDR1 is LGHNA and CDR2 is YSLEER in the germline V gene. V lost 0 bases to trimming and J lost 0 bases, with 12 bases between them. CDR3 length: 17 amino acids. Written as DNA, the CDR3 is TGCGCCAGCAGCCAAGATAGCATTTGGAGCTCTGGAAACACCATATATTTT. It specifies CASSQDSIWSSGNTIYF.